The sequence of this TCR beta chain was determined in a study of cytomegalovirus exposure and HLA in healthy donors. General observations from the study: An analysis was carried out at a later point. It showed that HLA-associated TCR beta chains were more clonally expanded than equally common non-associated chains. In a later analysis, DRB1 alleles had the most associated TCRs; HLA-C alleles the fewest. Most CMV-associated TCR beta chains were later found to appear HLA-restricted.

The PCR employed 60 Vbeta primers together with 13 Jbeta primers. The method was immunoSEQ multiplex PCR; TCRdb's version includes in-frame clones alone and lacks a portion of them. This sample yields fewer than 200,000 clones, of which about three quarters are seen a single time; about 1.6% belongs to the top ten. About this clone: Antigen specificity is unknown.

CDR3 size: 15 residues. V was clipped by 5 bases and J by 2 bases, with 15 bases between them. Germline V CDR1 and CDR2: SGHAT, FQNNGV. The TCR originated in a girl aged 5-17 years in good health and CMV-seronegative. This chain joins TRBV11-2 and TRBJ1-1; the D gene is possibly TRBD1 (6 bases). Sequenced sample: PBMCs. The CDR3 protein is CASSPDWTDNTEAFF. CDR3 coding DNA: TGTGCCAGCAGCCCAGACTGGACAGATAACACTGAAGCTTTCTTT.